A single sample is the source of the 13 T cell receptor beta chains below, sequenced in a study of blood T cell repertoires in COVID-19 (dated by TCRdb to about 2020). The protocol used for the library was the immunoSEQ multiplex PCR assay. TCRdb limited this immuneACCESS table to in-frame rearrangements with V and J called. A share of clones is missing; checked studies link under half to unresolved V genes, and the rest is unexplained. The sample table lists about 150,000 clones, more than 70% of them with a count of one. About 2.6% of the sample lies in the top ten. The material sequenced was peripheral blood. These receptors were obtained from a man in his fifties or sixties with acute or convalescent COVID-19.

The V gene is TRBV10-3, the J gene TRBJ2-1, with 9 positions matching TRBD1. The CDR3 length is 14 residues. The germline V gene has CDR1 ENHRY and CDR2 SYGVKD. V was clipped by 7 bases and J by 3 bases; unmatched bases: 4. CDR3 nucleotide sequence: TGTGCCATCATGGGACAGGGCGACTACAATGAGCAGTTCTTC. Protein: CAIMGQGDYNEQFF.

The chain is built from TRBV5-1 and TRBJ1-1, with 9 bases identical to TRBD1. Germline CDR1 and CDR2: SGHRS and YFSETQ. There are 14 residues in the CDR3. V was clipped by 4 bases and J by 5 bases; unmatched bases: 6. CDR3 coding DNA: TGCGCCAGCAGCGGGACAGGGAGGGTAACTGAAGCTTTCTTT. This encodes CASSGTGRVTEAFF.

The CDR3 region is CASSSSGGQVGYEQYF. DNA for the CDR3: TGTGCCAGCAGCTCATCCGGGGGACAGGTAGGGTACGAGCAGTACTTC. This sequence joins TRBV11-2 and TRBJ2-7; 8 bases map to TRBD1. Germline V gene sequence: CDR1 SGHAT, CDR2 FQNNGV. The CDR3 has 16 residues. The trim removed 4 bases at V and 4 bases at J, leaving 12 bases unmatched.

The chain links TRBV7-2 to TRBJ2-1, with 7 bases that match TRBD1. Germline lookup yields CDR1 SGHTA and CDR2 FQGNSA. The ends lost 7 bases at V and 8 bases at J; junction bases unmatched: 5. This CDR3 has 12 residues. The CDR3 coding sequence is TGTGCCAGCACCCCCGACAGGGATGAGCAGTTCTTC. This translates into CASTPDRDEQFF.

The chain combines TRBV7-2 with TRBJ1-5, with 7 bases matching TRBD1. J was trimmed by 6 bases and V by 5 bases; bases with no gene match: 4. The CDR3 has 13 residues. Germline assignment: CDR1 SGHTA and CDR2 FQGNSA. CDR3 amino acids: CASSRRQGQPQHF. The CDR3 DNA follows: TGTGCCAGCAGCCGTCGACAGGGTCAGCCCCAGCATTTT. Looking up the rest from reference TRBV7-2 and TRBJ1-5 gives the full variable domain: GAGVSQSPSNKVTEKGKDVELRCDPISGHTALYWYRQSLGQGLEFLIYFQGNSAPDKSGLPSDRFSAERTGGSVSTLTIQRTQQEDSAVYLCASSRRQGQPQHFGDGTRLSIL.

V usage is TRBV5-1 and J usage is TRBJ1-1; possibly TRBD1 for D (5 bases). Deletions cut 2 bases from V and 11 bases from J, with 16 bases between. CDR3 length: 13 residues. Germline CDR1 is SGHRS and CDR2 is YFSETQ. The CDR3 reads CASSLEETAWAFF. In DNA form, the CDR3 reads TGCGCCAGCAGCTTAGAGGAGACAGCCTGGGCTTTCTTT. The full variable domain, its missing parts supplied by reference TRBV5-1 and TRBJ1-1, is KAGVTQTPRYLIKTRGQQVTLSCSPISGHRSVSWYQQTPGQGLQFLFEYFSETQRNKGNFPGRFSGRQFSNSRSEMNVSTLELGDSALYLCASSLEETAWAFFGQGTRLTVV.

V gene TRBV5-4 combines with J gene TRBJ2-3, with unresolved D. The CDR3 length is 14 residues. Germline-derived CDR1 and CDR2 are SGHNT and YYREEE (reference sequence). The V end was cut by 4 bases, the J end by 2 bases, with 11 bases between. This CDR3 is CASSPRSNTDTQYF. CDR3 DNA: TGTGCCAGCAGCCCTCGGTCTAACACAGATACGCAGTATTTT.

This chain joins TRBV6-5 and TRBJ1-1, with TRBD1 identical over 9 bases. V dropped 6 bases and J dropped 6; count of bases not matched to a gene: 5. The CDR3 is made up of 13 amino acids. CDR1 MNHEY and CDR2 SVGAGI come from the germline V gene. CDR3 bases: TGTGCCAGCAGGGGACAGGGAGGGGCTGAAGCTTTCTTT. Translated: CASRGQGGAEAFF.

The J gene is TRBJ1-3, the V gene TRBV6-5; D is unresolved. Germline V gives CDR1 MNHEY, CDR2 SVGAGI. This CDR3 spans 15 amino acids. Trimming stripped 7 bases from V and 4 bases from J, with 17 bases between. Written as DNA, the CDR3 is TGTGCCAGCACCCAACCTGGGCGGGAAGGAAACACCATATATTTT. Translated: CASTQPGREGNTIYF.

This clone was recorded once. The V and J genes are TRBV6-5 and TRBJ2-3, with D perhaps TRBD2 (6 bases). V gave up 6 bases and J gave up 4 bases, with 14 bases separating them. Germline CDR1 MNHEY, CDR2 SVGAGI. The CDR3 covers 14 residues. The CDR3 loop reads CASSRTISADTQYF. CDR3 bases: TGTGCCAGCAGCCGGACTATATCCGCAGATACGCAGTATTTT.

The chain joins TRBV9 to TRBJ1-2, with D tentatively TRBD1 (5 bases). Germline CDR1 SGDLS, CDR2 YYNGEE. The V gene lost 0 bases and the J gene lost 1 base, with 10 bases spanning the gap. The CDR3 has 15 amino acids. DNA of the CDR3: TGTGCCAGCAGCGTAGGGGTCAGGGTTAACTATGGCTACACCTTC. It is translated as CASSVGVRVNYGYTF. The whole variable domain, filled in from reference TRBV9 and TRBJ1-2, reads DSGVTQTPKHLITATGQRVTLRCSPRSGDLSVYWYQQSLDQGLQFLIQYYNGEERAKGNILERFSAQQFPDLHSELNLSSLELGDSALYFCASSVGVRVNYGYTFGSGTRLTVV.

The V and J genes are TRBV7-9 and TRBJ1-1; a possible D gene is TRBD1 (6 bases). Per the germline V gene, CDR1 is SEHNR and CDR2 is FQNEAQ (reference sequence). The CDR3 length is 15 residues. V was pared by 2 bases and J by 0 bases, with 10 bases between. CDR3 sequence reads: CASSLSGQMNTEAFF. In DNA, the CDR3 is TGTGCCAGCAGCTTATCCGGACAGATGAACACTGAAGCTTTCTTT.

This chain links TRBV5-4 with TRBJ1-2; D unclear. Germline assignment: CDR1 SGHNT and CDR2 YYREEE (reference sequence). With 4 bases removed from V and 5 bases from J, the gap between germline ends came to 15 bases. The CDR3 consists of 14 residues. CDR3 bases: TGTGCCAGCAGCGAAAGAACGGGAGAGTATGGCTACACCTTC. Its protein product is CASSERTGEYGYTF.